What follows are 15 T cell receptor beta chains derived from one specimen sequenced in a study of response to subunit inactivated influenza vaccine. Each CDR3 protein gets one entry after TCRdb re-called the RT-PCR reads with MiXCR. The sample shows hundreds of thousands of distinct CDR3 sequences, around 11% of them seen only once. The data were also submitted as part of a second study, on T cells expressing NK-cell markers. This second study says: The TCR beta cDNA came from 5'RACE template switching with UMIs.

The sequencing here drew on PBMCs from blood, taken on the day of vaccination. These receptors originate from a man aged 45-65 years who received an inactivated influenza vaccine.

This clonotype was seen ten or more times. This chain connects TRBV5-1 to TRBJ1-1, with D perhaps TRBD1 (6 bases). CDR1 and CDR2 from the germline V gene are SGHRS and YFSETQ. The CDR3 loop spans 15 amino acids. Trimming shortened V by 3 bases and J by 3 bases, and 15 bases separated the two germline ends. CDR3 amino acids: CASSSGGARDTEAFF. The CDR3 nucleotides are TGCGCCAGCAGCTCCGGGGGGGCGCGTGACACTGAAGCTTTCTTT.

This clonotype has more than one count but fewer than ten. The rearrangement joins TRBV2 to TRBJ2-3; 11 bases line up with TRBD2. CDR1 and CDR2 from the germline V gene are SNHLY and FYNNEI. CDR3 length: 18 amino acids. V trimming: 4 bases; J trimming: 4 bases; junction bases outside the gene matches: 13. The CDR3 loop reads CASSVNVLAGGPADTQYF. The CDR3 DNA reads TGTGCCAGCAGTGTGAATGTCTTAGCGGGGGGGCCGGCAGATACGCAGTATTTT.

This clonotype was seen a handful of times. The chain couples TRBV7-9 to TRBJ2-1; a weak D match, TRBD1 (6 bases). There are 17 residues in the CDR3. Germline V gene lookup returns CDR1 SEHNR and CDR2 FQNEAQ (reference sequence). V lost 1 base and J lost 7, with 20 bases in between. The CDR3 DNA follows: TGTGCCAGCAGCTTAGGAGACGGGACACAAACGGGGAATGAGCAGTTCTTC. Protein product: CASSLGDGTQTGNEQFF. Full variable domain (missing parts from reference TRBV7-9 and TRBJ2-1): DTGVSQNPRHKITKRGQNVTFRCDPISEHNRLYWYRQTLGQGPEFLTYFQNEAQLEKSRLLSDRFSAERPKGSFSTLEIQRTEQGDSAMYLCASSLGDGTQTGNEQFFGPGTRLTVL.

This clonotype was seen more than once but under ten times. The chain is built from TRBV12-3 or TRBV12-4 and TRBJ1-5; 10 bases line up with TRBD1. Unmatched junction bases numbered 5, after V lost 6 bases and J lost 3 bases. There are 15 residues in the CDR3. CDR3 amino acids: CASRPGQGNNQPQHF. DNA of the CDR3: TGTGCCAGCAGACCGGGACAGGGGAACAATCAGCCCCAGCATTTT.

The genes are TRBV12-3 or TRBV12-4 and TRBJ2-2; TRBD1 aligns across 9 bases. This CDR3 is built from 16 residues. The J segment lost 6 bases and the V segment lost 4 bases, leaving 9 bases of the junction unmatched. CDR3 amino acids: CASSSVGQGIPGELFF. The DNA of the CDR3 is TGTGCCAGCAGTTCGGTGGGACAGGGAATCCCCGGGGAGCTGTTTTTT.

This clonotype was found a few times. The CDR3 nucleotides are TGTGCCAGCAGTAAGACGACAGTAGACAATGAGCAGTTCTTC. Translated, it gives CASSKTTVDNEQFF. The V and J genes are TRBV12-3 or TRBV12-4 and TRBJ2-1, with D perhaps TRBD1 (5 bases). The CDR3 runs 14 residues. The V end was cut by 5 bases, the J end by 5 bases, with 13 bases between.

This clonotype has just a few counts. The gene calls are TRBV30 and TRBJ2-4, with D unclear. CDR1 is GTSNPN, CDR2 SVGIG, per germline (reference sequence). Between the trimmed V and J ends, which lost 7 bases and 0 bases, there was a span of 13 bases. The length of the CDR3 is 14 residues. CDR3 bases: TGTGCCTCGTCCCTCGGTCCAGCCAAAAACATTCAGTACTTC. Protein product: CASSLGPAKNIQYF.

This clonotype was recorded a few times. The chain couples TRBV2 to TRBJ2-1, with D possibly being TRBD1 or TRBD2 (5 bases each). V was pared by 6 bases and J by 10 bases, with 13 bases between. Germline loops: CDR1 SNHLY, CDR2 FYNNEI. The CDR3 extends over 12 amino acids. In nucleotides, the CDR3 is TGTGCCAGCAGCGGGACCCGACGGGAGCAGTTCTTC. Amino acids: CASSGTRREQFF.

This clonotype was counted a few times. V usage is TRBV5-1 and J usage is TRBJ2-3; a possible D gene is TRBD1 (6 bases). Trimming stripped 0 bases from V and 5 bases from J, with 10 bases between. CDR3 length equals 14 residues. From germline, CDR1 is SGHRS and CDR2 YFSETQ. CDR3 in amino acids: CASSLAGRGDTQYF. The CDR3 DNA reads TGCGCCAGCAGCTTGGCCGGCAGGGGAGATACGCAGTATTTT.

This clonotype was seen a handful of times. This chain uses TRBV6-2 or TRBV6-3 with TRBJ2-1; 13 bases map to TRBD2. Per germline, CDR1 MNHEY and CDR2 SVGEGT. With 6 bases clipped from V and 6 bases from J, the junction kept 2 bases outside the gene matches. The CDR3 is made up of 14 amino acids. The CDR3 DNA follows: TGTGCCAGCAGGACTAGCGGGAGGTCCAATGAGCAGTTCTTC. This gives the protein CASRTSGRSNEQFF.

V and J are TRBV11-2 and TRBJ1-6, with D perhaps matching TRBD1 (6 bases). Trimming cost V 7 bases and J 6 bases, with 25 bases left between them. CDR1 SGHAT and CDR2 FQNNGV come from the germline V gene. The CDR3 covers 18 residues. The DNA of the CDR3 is TGTGCCAGCACCTTCAGTGGGGGACACCTTCTGATTAATTCACCCCTCCACTTT. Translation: CASTFSGGHLLINSPLHF.

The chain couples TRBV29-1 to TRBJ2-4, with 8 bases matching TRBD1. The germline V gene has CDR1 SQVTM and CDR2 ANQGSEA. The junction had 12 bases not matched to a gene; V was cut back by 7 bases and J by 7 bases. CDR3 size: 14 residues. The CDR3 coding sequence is TGCAGCGCCGACACAGGGACAGGAGGGAACATTCAGTACTTC. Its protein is CSADTGTGGNIQYF.

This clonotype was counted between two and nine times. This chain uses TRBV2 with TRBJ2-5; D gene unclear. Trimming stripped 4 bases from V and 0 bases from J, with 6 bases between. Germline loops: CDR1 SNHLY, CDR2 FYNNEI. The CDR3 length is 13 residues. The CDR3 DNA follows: TGTGCCAGCAGTGTGGTATACCAAGAGACCCAGTACTTC. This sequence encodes CASSVVYQETQYF.

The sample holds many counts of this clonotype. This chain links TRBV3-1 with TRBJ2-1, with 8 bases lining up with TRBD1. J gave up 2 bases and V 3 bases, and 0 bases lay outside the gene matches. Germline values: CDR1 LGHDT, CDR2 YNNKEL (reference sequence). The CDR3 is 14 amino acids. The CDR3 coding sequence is TGTGCCAGCAGCCACAGGGGGCCCTACAATGAGCAGTTCTTC. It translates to CASSHRGPYNEQFF.

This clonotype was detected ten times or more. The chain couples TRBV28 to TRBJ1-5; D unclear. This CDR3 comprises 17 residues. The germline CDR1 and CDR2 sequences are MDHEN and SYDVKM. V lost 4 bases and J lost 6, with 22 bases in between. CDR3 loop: CASSSLSSGLFTQPQHF. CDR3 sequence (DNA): TGTGCCAGCAGTTCGTTATCATCCGGACTTTTCACTCAGCCCCAGCATTTT.